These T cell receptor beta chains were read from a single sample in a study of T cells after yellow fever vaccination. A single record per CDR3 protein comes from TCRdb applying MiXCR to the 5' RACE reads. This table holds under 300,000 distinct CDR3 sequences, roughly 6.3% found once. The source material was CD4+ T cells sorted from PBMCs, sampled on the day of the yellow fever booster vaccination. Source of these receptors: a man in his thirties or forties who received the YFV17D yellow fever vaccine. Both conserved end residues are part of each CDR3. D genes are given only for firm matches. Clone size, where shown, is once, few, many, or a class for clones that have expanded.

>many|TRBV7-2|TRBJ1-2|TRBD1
TGTGCCAGCAGCCAGGGGGTTCGCTATGGCTACACCTTC
CASSQGVRYGYTF
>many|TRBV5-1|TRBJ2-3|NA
TGCGCCAGCAGCTTGGATGTCGTGAAGACGCAGTATTTT
CASSLDVVKTQYF
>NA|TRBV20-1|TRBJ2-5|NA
TGCAGTGCTAGAGAGCCCCCCGCCGGGACCCAGTACTTC
CSAREPPAGTQYF
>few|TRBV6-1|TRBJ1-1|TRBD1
TGTGCCAGCTGGATGACAGGGCGTGCGGCCACTGAAGCTTTCTTT
CASWMTGRAATEAFF
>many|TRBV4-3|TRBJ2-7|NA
TGCGCCAGCAGCCTTCAGCTCGCAGTAGACGAGCAGTACTTC
CASSLQLAVDEQYF
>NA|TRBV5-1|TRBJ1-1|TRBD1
TGCGCCAGCAGCTTGACCGGGACAGGGGGACTAGAAGCTTTCTTT
CASSLTGTGGLEAFF
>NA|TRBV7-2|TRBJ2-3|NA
TGTGCCAGCAGCTCGAGGACAGAAGAGGTGGCTACGCAGTATTTT
CASSSRTEEVATQYF
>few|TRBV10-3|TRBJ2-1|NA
TGTGCCATCCAGTCTCAGTACAATGAGCAGTTCTTC
CAIQSQYNEQFF
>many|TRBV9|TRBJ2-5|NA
TGTGCCAGCAGCGTAGGGACAGTTTCTCAAGAGACCCAGTACTTC
CASSVGTVSQETQYF
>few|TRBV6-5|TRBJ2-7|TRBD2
TGTGCCAGCACTTCTTTGGAACTAGCGGGAGGGGATGAGCAGTACTTC
CASTSLELAGGDEQYF
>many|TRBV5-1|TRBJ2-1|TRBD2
TGCGCCAGCAGCCCACCTACTCGCGGGAGCTATGAGCAGTTCTTC
CASSPPTRGSYEQFF
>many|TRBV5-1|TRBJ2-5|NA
TGCGCCAGCAGCTTAGGGACCGTCCAAGAGACCCAGTACTTC
CASSLGTVQETQYF
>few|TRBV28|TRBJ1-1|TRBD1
TGTGCCAGCAGTTCACCAGGACAGGGGCGAGGAACTGAAGCTTTCTTT
CASSSPGQGRGTEAFF
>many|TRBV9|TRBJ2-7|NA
TGTGCCAGCAGCGTAGGAGTAGGCCTTAACGCGCAGTACTTC
CASSVGVGLNAQYF
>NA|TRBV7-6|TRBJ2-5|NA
TGTGCCAGCAGCCCTGGACTCCGCCAAGAGACCCAGTACTTC
CASSPGLRQETQYF
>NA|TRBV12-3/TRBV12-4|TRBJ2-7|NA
TGTGCCAGCAGCCTACTAGACCGCCCCGCCGAGCAGTACTTC
CASSLLDRPAEQYF
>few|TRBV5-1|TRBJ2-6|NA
TGCGCCAGCAGCGGCAGGACAGCTCGTCAGAGCTCTGGGGCCAACGTCCTGACTTTC
CASSGRTARQSSGANVLTF
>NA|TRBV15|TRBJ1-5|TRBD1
TGTGCCACCAGCAGCCGGGACAGGGGAATCCAGCCCCAGCATTTT
CATSSRDRGIQPQHF
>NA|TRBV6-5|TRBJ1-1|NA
TGTGCCAGCAGGGGGGGGGGGCCTGAAGCTTTCTTT
CASRGGGPEAFF